This TCR beta chain appears in the sequencing data of a study of neurological immune-mediated disorders. Whole-study results and caveats: The authors found no clinical or MRI feature associated with the multiple sclerosis repertoire cluster. One related-CDR3 cluster, found by phylogenetic grouping, held repertoires of 18 of 34 multiple sclerosis patients and is a possible signature.

V lost 7 bases to trimming and J lost 2 bases; unmatched junction nucleotides: 9. In germline, CDR1 is SQVTM, CDR2 ANQGSEA. This CDR3 region has 15 residues. The cDNA came from 5'RACE with 10-nucleotide random UMIs. Over 200 million TCR-beta sequences, together covering 15-18 subjects, were produced by every individual sequencing run that was carried out. Using its own MiXCR run on the 5' RACE reads, TCRdb lists one record per CDR3 protein. The repertoire holds tens of thousands of distinct CDR3 sequences, 3% to 4% seen once, with about 3.5% in the top ten. This clonotype showed up many times. Antigen: not known.

This chain joins TRBV29-1 and TRBJ2-1; 9 bases match TRBD1. The clonotype originates from a middle-aged man with multiple sclerosis. Sequenced input: PBMCs. The CDR3 region is CSASDRGSAYNEQFF. Here the CDR3 DNA reads TGCAGCGCCTCGGACAGGGGAAGTGCCTACAATGAGCAGTTCTTC.